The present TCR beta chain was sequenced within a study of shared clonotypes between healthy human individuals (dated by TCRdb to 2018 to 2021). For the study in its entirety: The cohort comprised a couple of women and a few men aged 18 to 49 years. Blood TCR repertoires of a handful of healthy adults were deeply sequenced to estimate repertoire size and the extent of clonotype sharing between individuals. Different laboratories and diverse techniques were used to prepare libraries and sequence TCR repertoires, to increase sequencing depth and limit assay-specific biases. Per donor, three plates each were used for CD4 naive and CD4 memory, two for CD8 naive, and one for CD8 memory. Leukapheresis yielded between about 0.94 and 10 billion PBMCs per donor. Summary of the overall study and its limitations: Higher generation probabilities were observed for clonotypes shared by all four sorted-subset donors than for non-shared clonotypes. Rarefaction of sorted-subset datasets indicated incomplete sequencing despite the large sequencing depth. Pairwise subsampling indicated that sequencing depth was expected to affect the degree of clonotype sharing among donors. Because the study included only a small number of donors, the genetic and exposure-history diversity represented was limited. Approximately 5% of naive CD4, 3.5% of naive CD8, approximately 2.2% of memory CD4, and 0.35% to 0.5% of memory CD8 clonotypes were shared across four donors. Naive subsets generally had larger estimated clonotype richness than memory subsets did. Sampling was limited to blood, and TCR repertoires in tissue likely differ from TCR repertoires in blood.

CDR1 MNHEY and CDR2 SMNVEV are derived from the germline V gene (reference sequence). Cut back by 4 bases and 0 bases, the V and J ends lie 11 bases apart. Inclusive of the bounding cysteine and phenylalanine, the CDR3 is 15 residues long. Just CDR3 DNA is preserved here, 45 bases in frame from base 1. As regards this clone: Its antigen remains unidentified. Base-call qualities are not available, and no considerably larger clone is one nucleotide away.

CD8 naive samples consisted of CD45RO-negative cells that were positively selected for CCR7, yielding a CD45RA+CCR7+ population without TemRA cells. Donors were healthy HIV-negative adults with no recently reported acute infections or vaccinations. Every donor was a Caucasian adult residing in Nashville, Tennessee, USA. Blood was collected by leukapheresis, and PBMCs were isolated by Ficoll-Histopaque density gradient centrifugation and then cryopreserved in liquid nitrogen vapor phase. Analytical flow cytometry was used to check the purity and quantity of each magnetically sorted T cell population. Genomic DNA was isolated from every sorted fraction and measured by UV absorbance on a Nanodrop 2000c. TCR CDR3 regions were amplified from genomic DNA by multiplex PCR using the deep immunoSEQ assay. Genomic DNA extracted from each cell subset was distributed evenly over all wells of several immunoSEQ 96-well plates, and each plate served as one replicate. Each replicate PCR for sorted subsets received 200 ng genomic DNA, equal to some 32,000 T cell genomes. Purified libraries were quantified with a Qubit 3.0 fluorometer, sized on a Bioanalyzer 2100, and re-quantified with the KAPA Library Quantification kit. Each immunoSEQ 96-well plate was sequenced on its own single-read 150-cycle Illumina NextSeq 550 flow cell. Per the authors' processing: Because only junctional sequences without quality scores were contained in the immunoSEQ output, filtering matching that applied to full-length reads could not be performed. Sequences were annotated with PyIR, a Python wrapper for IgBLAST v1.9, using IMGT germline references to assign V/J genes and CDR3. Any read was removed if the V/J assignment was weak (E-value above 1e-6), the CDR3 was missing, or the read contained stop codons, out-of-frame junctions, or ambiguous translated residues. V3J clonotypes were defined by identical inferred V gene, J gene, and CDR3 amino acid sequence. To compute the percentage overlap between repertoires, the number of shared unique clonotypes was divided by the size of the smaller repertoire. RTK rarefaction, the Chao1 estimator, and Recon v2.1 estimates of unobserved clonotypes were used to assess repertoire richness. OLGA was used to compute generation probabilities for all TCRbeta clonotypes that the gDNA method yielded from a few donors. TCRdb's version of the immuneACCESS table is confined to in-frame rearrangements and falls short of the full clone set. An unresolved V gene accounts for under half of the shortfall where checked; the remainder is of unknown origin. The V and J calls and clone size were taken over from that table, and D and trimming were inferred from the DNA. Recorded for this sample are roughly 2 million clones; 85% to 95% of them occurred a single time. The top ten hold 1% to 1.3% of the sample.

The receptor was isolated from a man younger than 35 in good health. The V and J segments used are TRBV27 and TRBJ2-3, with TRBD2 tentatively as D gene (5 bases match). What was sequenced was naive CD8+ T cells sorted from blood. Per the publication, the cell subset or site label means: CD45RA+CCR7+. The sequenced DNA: TGTGCCAGCAGTTCGGACTCTCCTAGCACAGATACGCAGTATTTT. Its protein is CASSSDSPSTDTQYF.